These 13 T cell receptor beta chains were sequenced from one sample in a study of cytotoxic CD8 clonotypes in ibrutinib-treated CLL. The assay was immunoSEQ multiplex PCR, and TCRdb's table has in-frame clones only and misses some. This table holds hundreds of thousands of clones, 70% found once. The sequencing used PBMCs, collected after 24 months of ibrutinib treatment. Source of these receptors: a human donor with chronic lymphocytic leukemia.

In its sample, this clone was seen once. The CDR3 loop is CASSTDRVHYGYTF. In DNA form, the CDR3 reads TGTGCCAGCAGCACGGACAGGGTTCACTATGGCTACACCTTC. The J gene is TRBJ1-2, the V gene TRBV5-5; 8 bases fit TRBD1. V dropped 4 bases and J dropped 3; count of bases not matched to a gene: 5. CDR1 and CDR2 (germline): SGHKS, YYEKEE (reference sequence). This CDR3 is 14 amino acids long.

This clone was seen a handful of times. V is TRBV28 and J is TRBJ2-3; TRBD1 might be the D (5 bases). Germline loops: CDR1 MDHEN, CDR2 SYDVKM. The ends were cut back, 9 bases at V and 2 bases at J, with 21 bases in the middle. The CDR3 consists of 16 residues. The chain's CDR3 is CASFSGRVGSTDTQYF. For the CDR3, the DNA is TGTGCCAGTTTTTCAGGGCGAGTTGGCTCCACAGATACGCAGTATTTT.

This chain uses TRBV7-9 with TRBJ2-7; the D gene is possibly TRBD1 (7 bases). Germline loops: CDR1 SEHNR, CDR2 FQNEAQ (reference sequence). V was cut by 4 bases and J by 2 bases, with 24 bases left in between. The CDR3 runs 18 residues. Here the CDR3 reads CASSSMEGLGGKPYEQYF. The CDR3 coding sequence is TGTGCCAGCAGCTCCATGGAGGGTCTAGGGGGCAAACCCTACGAGCAGTACTTC. Together with reference TRBV7-9 and TRBJ2-7, the CDR3 gives the full variable domain: DTGVSQNPRHKITKRGQNVTFRCDPISEHNRLYWYRQTLGQGPEFLTYFQNEAQLEKSRLLSDRFSAERPKGSFSTLEIQRTEQGDSAMYLCASSSMEGLGGKPYEQYFGPGTRLTVT.

V gene TRBV10-3 combines with J gene TRBJ1-2, with TRBD1 as a possible D gene (6 bases). This CDR3 is 15 amino acids long. Germline V gene sequence: CDR1 ENHRY, CDR2 SYGVKD. Between the trimmed V and J ends, which lost 7 bases and 5 bases, there was a span of 20 bases. The CDR3 DNA reads TGTGCCATCACCCAGGGGACATCGCAACTATATGGCTACACCTTC. The encoded protein is CAITQGTSQLYGYTF.

The chain has TRBV28 and TRBJ1-5; 9 bases align to TRBD1. The CDR3 covers 13 residues. The ends lost 6 bases at V and 6 bases at J; junction bases unmatched: 3. Looked up from germline, CDR1 is MDHEN and CDR2 is SYDVKM. CDR3 protein: CASSGQGSQPQHF. CDR3 coding DNA: TGTGCCAGCAGCGGACAGGGGAGTCAGCCCCAGCATTTT.

This chain connects TRBV19 to TRBJ2-5; D is unclear. V lost 3 bases, J lost 4 bases, and 9 bases lay in between. The CDR3 runs to 13 residues. Per the germline V gene, CDR1 is LNHDA and CDR2 is SQIVND (reference sequence). CDR3 sequence: CASSISGSETQYF. In DNA form, the CDR3 reads TGTGCCAGTAGTATTTCTGGGTCAGAGACCCAGTACTTC.

In its sample, this clone was seen a few times. The rearrangement uses TRBV28 and TRBJ2-7; D call uncertain. In germline, CDR1 is MDHEN, CDR2 SYDVKM. Trimming stripped 6 bases from V and 2 bases from J, with 14 bases between. CDR3 length: 14 residues. In DNA form, the CDR3 reads TGTGCCAGCAGAATGTCCGACGGAACCTACGAGCAGTACTTC. It specifies CASRMSDGTYEQYF.

The CDR3 sequence: CASSLGPLNTEAFF. DNA of the CDR3: TGTGCCAGCAGCTTAGGACCCCTAAACACTGAAGCTTTCTTT. The chain employs TRBV11-3 and TRBJ1-1; no firm D call. V was shortened by 1 base and J by 2 bases, with 8 bases between the two germline ends. Germline-derived CDR1 and CDR2 are SGHNT and YENEEA. This CDR3 comprises 14 residues.

The chain recombines TRBV28 with TRBJ1-1; D may be TRBD1 (6 bases). V lost 6 bases and J 3 bases, leaving 14 bases between the germline ends. Germline V CDR1 and CDR2: MDHEN, SYDVKM. CDR3 length equals 14 residues. CDR3 nucleotides: TGTGCCAGCAGCCTCGCGGGGGCGTACACTGAAGCTTTCTTT. It specifies CASSLAGAYTEAFF.

This clone was observed a handful of times. V usage is TRBV7-6 and J usage is TRBJ2-7, with 9 bases matching TRBD1. The V segment lost 4 bases and the J segment 5 bases; nucleotides outside the gene matches: 9. The CDR3 length is 15 residues. The germline V gene has CDR1 SGHVS and CDR2 FNYEAQ. CDR3 sequence reads: CASSSRDRVNHEQYF. CDR3 DNA sequence: TGTGCCAGCAGCTCCCGGGACAGGGTGAACCACGAGCAGTACTTC. Based on the CDR3 plus reference TRBV7-6 and TRBJ2-7, the full variable domain is GAGVSQSPRYKVTKRGQDVALRCDPISGHVSLYWYRQALGQGPEFLTYFNYEAQQDKSGLPNDRFSAERPEGSISTLTIQRTEQRDSAMYRCASSSRDRVNHEQYFGPGTRLTVT.

V is TRBV28 and J is TRBJ1-5; D is unresolved. V was trimmed by 6 bases and J by 1 base, leaving 10 bases between them. This CDR3 region has 14 residues. CDR1 is MDHEN and CDR2 is SYDVKM in the germline V gene. The CDR3 here is CASRKGPSNQPQHF. In nucleotides, the CDR3 is TGTGCCAGCAGGAAGGGCCCAAGCAATCAGCCCCAGCATTTT. Full variable domain (remainder filled in from reference TRBV28 and TRBJ1-5): DVKVTQSSRYLVKRTGEKVFLECVQDMDHENMFWYRQDPGLGLRLIYFSYDVKMKEKGDIPEGYSVSREKKERFSLILESASTNQTSMYLCASRKGPSNQPQHFGDGTRLSIL.

The genes are TRBV29-1 and TRBJ2-3; 8 positions agree with TRBD2. Germline lookup yields CDR1 SQVTM and CDR2 ANQGSEA. Losses at the gene ends were 3 bases for V and 2 bases for J; bases not matched to a gene: 7. The CDR3 extends over 15 amino acids. CDR3 sequence (DNA): TGCAGCGTTGAGGGAGGGACTAGAACCACAGATACGCAGTATTTT. It specifies CSVEGGTRTTDTQYF.

The chain links TRBV13 to TRBJ2-3; possible D gene TRBD2, 6 bases. V lost 5 bases and J lost 1, with 13 bases in between. The V gene's germline CDR1 is PRHDT and CDR2 FYEKMQ (reference sequence). This CDR3 is 15 amino acids long. CDR3 sequence: CASSKISGRTDTQYF. As DNA, the CDR3 is TGTGCCAGCAGCAAAATAAGCGGGCGCACAGATACGCAGTATTTT.